This T cell receptor (beta chain) was obtained from a study of tumor-infiltrating lymphocytes in primary liver carcinoma. Study details: Subjects presented with primary liver carcinoma managed by surgical resection.

This clonotype came up a few times. The researchers obtained blood RNA from unsorted whole blood and also extracted germline DNA. Starting from approximately 0.45 ug of total RNA, TCR beta cDNA was produced with a primer in the constant region. What produced the TCR beta libraries was three nested multiplex PCR rounds using slightly modified ARM-PCR. TCRdb processed the multiplex PCR reads anew with MiXCR; each CDR3 protein has one entry. The sample lists a few hundred thousand distinct CDR3 sequences; roughly three fifths were seen once. Source material: peripheral blood. The sequence was collected from a woman younger than 45 with primary liver carcinoma and hepatitis B virus infection.

The CDR3 region has the DNA TGTGCCAGCAGTTCTCCGGGCGGCGAGCAGTTCTTC. As protein: CASSSPGGEQFF. The J gene is TRBJ2-1, the V gene TRBV6-5; the D is unclear. This CDR3 is built from 12 residues. Germline V lookup: CDR1 MNHEY, CDR2 SVGAGI. Trimming removed 4 bases at V and 10 bases at J, with 11 bases between.